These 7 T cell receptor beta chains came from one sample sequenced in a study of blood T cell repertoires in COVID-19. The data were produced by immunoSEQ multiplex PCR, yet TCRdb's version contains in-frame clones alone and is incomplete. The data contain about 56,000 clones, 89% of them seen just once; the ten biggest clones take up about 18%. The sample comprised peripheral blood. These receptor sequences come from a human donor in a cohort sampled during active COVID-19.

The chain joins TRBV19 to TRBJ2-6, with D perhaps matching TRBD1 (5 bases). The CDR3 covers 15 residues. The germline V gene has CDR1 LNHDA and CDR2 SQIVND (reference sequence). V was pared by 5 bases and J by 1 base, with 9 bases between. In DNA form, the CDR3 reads TGTGCCAGTAGTTCACCAGGGTCTGGGGCCAACGTCCTGACTTTC. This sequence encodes CASSSPGSGANVLTF.

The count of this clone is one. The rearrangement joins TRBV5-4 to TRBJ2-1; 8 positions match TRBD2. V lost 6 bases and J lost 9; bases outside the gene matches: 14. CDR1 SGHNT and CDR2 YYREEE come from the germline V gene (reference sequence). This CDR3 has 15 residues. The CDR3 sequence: CASNIALAGTTEQFF. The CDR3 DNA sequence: TGTGCCAGCAACATAGCGCTAGCGGGCACAACTGAGCAGTTCTTC.

This CDR3 reads CATSRQRGGTNEKLFF. The CDR3 nucleotides are TGTGCCACCAGCAGACAGAGGGGGGGGACTAATGAAAAACTGTTTTTT. The J gene is TRBJ1-4, the V gene TRBV15; a possible D gene is TRBD1 (6 bases). The length of the CDR3 is 16 residues. In germline, CDR1 is LNHNV, CDR2 YYDKDF (reference sequence). V lost 2 bases, J lost 2 bases, and 12 bases lay in between.

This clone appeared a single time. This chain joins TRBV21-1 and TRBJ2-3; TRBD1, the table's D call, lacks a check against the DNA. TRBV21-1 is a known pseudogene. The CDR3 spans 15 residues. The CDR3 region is CASSAKGQGTDTQYF. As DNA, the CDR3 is TGTGCCAGCAGCGCTAAAGGACAGGGCACAGATACGCAGTATTTT.

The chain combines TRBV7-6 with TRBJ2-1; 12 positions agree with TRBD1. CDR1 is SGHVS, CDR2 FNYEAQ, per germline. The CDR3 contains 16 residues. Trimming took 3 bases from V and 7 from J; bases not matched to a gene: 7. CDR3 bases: TGTGCCAGCAGCTTTCAGGGACAGGGGGCAAAGAATGAGCAGTTCTTC. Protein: CASSFQGQGAKNEQFF.

For the CDR3, the DNA is TGTGCCAGCAGCCGGGACAGGGTGGGGAACACTGAAGCTTTCTTT. Amino acid sequence: CASSRDRVGNTEAFF. This rearrangement joins TRBV7-9 to TRBJ1-1, with TRBD1 matching 9 bases. There are 15 residues in the CDR3. The V and J ends lost 5 bases and 1 base, in that order; junction bases with no gene match: 5. In germline, CDR1 is SEHNR, CDR2 FQNEAQ (reference sequence).

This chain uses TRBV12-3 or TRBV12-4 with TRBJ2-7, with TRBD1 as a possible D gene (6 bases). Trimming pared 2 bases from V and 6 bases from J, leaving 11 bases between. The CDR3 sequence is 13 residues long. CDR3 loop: CASSLIQGGEQYF. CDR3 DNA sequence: TGTGCCAGCAGTTTAATACAGGGTGGCGAGCAGTACTTC.